This T cell receptor beta chain comes out of a study of blood T cell repertoires in COVID-19. Across the study: COVID-19 samples, acute and convalescent, were from the United States, Italy and Spain.

Recruited during active infection, patients (from Seattle) were subsequently followed longitudinally. TCRdb's table, derived via immunoSEQ multiplex PCR, lists solely in-frame clones and lacks some. The sample records around 400,000 clones, approximately 87% being singletons. Sequencing input: peripheral blood. This receptor was obtained from a woman aged 55 to 70 with COVID-19, enrolled during active disease.

Here the CDR3 DNA reads TGTGCCAGCAGTTCACAGGGGGCCTCCTACGAGCAGTACTTC. This codes for CASSSQGASYEQYF. The V and J genes are TRBV6-5 and TRBJ2-7, with 9 bases fitting TRBD1. The CDR3 extends over 14 amino acids. V trimming: 4 bases; J trimming: 0 bases; junction bases outside the gene matches: 1. Germline-derived CDR1 and CDR2 are MNHEY and SVGAGI.